The table lists the clone carrying this T cell receptor (beta chain) with many counts. This sample stems from a study of human T cells and chemical hapten exposure. Study details: Sensitization applied 2% DPC to 2 cm by 2 cm of upper inner arm skin. During the approximately 24-week study period, patients had diphenylcyclopropenone applied to the scalp every week. Patients, mostly women, had alopecia areata, alopecia totalis or alopecia universalis.

Time point defined: patch test 2, 6 weeks after DPC sensitization. Treatment indicated: therapeutic diphenylcyclopropenone sensitization with weekly scalp DPC. TCRdb ran MiXCR on the RACE reads and lists one entry per CDR3 protein. This repertoire shows 110,000 to 150,000 distinct CDR3 sequences, roughly 10% found once; its top ten account for around 1.4%. CDR1 is MNHEY, CDR2 SVGAGI, per germline. CDR3 length: 12 residues. The trim removed 1 base at V and 12 bases at J, leaving 3 bases unmatched. The J gene is TRBJ2-1, the V gene TRBV6-5; 7 nucleotides match TRBD1. The sequenced sample was whole blood, obtained in connection with sensitization to the hapten diphenylcyclopropenone (DPC). The origin of this receptor is a woman aged 50 to 60 with alopecia areata. Some clones in this sample may be carry-over from other donors' samples. In DNA form, the CDR3 reads TGTGCCAGCAGTTACTATCAGGGGGTGCAGTTCTTC. Translating gives CASSYYQGVQFF.